Listed below are T cell receptor beta chains from one sample, sequenced in a study of shared clonotypes between healthy human individuals. The assay was immunoSEQ multiplex PCR, and TCRdb's table has in-frame clones only and misses some. The sample shows approximately 2.3 million clones, 85% to 95% of them seen only once. Sequenced material: naive CD4+ T cells from PBMCs. All receptors derive from a young man in good health. Some clones in this sample may be carry-over from other donors' samples. CDR3s include the opening cysteine and the closing phenylalanine or tryptophan. Fields, in order: J gene, clone size, V gene, D gene, CDR3 protein, CDR3 DNA. A D gene is named only where the DNA matches it firmly. Not all rows give a size; the values are once, few, many and, for expanded clones, a class.

>TRBJ2-7|.|TRBV20-1|.
CSAADAYEQYF
TGCAGTGCTGCCGATGCCTACGAGCAGTACTTC
>TRBJ2-2|few|TRBV7-9|TRBD2
CASSFGLAGAFGTGELFF
TGTGCCAGCAGCTTTGGGCTAGCGGGAGCCTTTGGCACCGGGGAGCTGTTTTTT
>TRBJ2-1|.|TRBV4-2|.
CASSQMPGATYNEQFF
TGTGCCAGCAGCCAAATGCCGGGAGCAACATACAATGAGCAGTTCTTC
>TRBJ1-1|.|TRBV4-3|.
CASSSWQGEVWGAFF
TGCGCCAGCTCGTCTTGGCAGGGAGAGGTCTGGGGGGCTTTCTTT
>TRBJ1-1|few|TRBV5-1|TRBD1
CASSSTGFADTEAFF
TGCGCCAGCAGCTCGACAGGGTTTGCGGACACTGAAGCTTTCTTT
>TRBJ1-2|.|TRBV6-6|.
CASSRNRDGYTF
TGTGCCAGCAGTCGGAACAGGGATGGCTACACCTTC
>TRBJ2-1|.|TRBV15|.
CATSKMTGWDEQFF
TGTGCCACCAGCAAGATGACAGGCTGGGATGAGCAGTTCTTC
>TRBJ1-3|.|TRBV13|.
CASSSTVRNTIYF
TGTGCCAGCAGCTCGACAGTGAGAAACACCATATATTTT
>TRBJ2-5|.|TRBV25-1|.
CASSEYGPRRETQYF
TGTGCCAGCAGTGAATATGGTCCCAGGAGGGAGACCCAGTACTTC
>TRBJ2-7|once|TRBV10-3|TRBD1
CAISEPDRGLYEQYF
TGTGCCATCAGTGAGCCGGACAGGGGGCTTTACGAGCAGTACTTC
>TRBJ2-7|few|TRBV10-3|.
CAISGTGTKSYEQYF
TGTGCCATCAGTGGTACAGGGACAAAATCCTACGAGCAGTACTTC
>TRBJ2-7|.|TRBV7-9|TRBD1
CASSLVGTGGHQQYF
TGTGCCAGCAGCTTAGTAGGGACAGGGGGACATCAGCAGTACTTC
>TRBJ2-6|.|TRBV7-6|.
CASSGSSGANVLTF
TGTGCCAGCAGCGGGAGCTCTGGGGCCAACGTCCTGACTTTC
>TRBJ2-7|.|TRBV4-1|.
CASSQLGISGYEQYF
TGCGCCAGCAGCCAACTTGGGATTTCGGGCTACGAGCAGTACTTC
>TRBJ2-2|once|TRBV7-3|TRBD2
CASSFSGLAGSNTGELFF
TGTGCCAGCAGCTTCTCGGGACTAGCGGGATCGAACACCGGGGAGCTGTTTTTT
>TRBJ2-6|once|TRBV7-9|.
CASSHRQSGANVLTF
TGTGCCAGCTCCCATAGGCAGTCTGGGGCCAACGTCCTGACTTTC
>TRBJ1-5|.|TRBV4-1|.
CASSQIIPLGNQPQHF
TGCGCCAGCAGCCAAATCATCCCCCTAGGCAATCAGCCCCAGCATTTT
>TRBJ2-2|.|TRBV11-2|.
CASSFVRPGELFF
TGTGCCAGCAGCTTTGTCAGGCCCGGGGAGCTGTTTTTT
>TRBJ1-1|.|TRBV28|.
CASRLGSTEAFF
TGTGCCAGCCGATTAGGGAGTACTGAAGCTTTCTTT
>TRBJ1-5|.|TRBV6-1|TRBD1
CASSAGTGNNQPQHF
TGTGCCAGCAGTGCCGGGACAGGGAACAATCAGCCCCAGCATTTT
>TRBJ2-7|.|TRBV18|.
CASSPSLARFSSYEQYF
TGTGCCAGCTCACCGAGCCTAGCGAGATTTTCCTCCTACGAGCAGTACTTC
>TRBJ2-5|.|TRBV7-9|.
CASSLGTTRETQYF
TGTGCCAGCAGCTTAGGGACGACTAGAGAGACCCAGTACTTC
>TRBJ2-7|.|TRBV5-1|TRBD1
CASSWGTGGLGYEQYF
TGCGCCAGCAGCTGGGGGACAGGGGGCTTAGGCTACGAGCAGTACTTC
>TRBJ2-2|.|TRBV9|TRBD2
CASSLTTSGRTGELFF
TGTGCCAGCAGCCTAACGACTAGCGGTCGAACCGGGGAGCTGTTTTTT
>TRBJ2-3|.|TRBV5-6|TRBD2
CASSLAAGGRYF
TGTGCCAGCAGCTTGGCAGCCGGCGGGAGGTATTTT
>TRBJ2-1|.|TRBV5-4|TRBD2
CASSFTSGSDFDEQFF
TGTGCCAGCAGCTTTACTAGCGGGAGTGATTTTGATGAGCAGTTCTTC
>TRBJ2-5|.|TRBV5-4|.
CASSLVGGGRQETQYF
TGTGCCAGCAGCTTGGTTGGCGGAGGCCGCCAAGAGACCCAGTACTTC
>TRBJ2-1|once|TRBV9|TRBD2
CASSPGTSGIPGWHEQFF
TGTGCCAGCAGCCCAGGGACTAGCGGGATTCCGGGGTGGCATGAGCAGTTCTTC
>TRBJ2-7|.|TRBV4-3|.
CASSQVRGGYEQYF
TGCGCCAGCAGCCAAGTGCGAGGGGGCTACGAGCAGTACTTC
>TRBJ2-3|.|TRBV10-2|.
CASSEPAGRTDTQYF
TGCGCCAGCAGTGAGCCAGCGGGCCGCACAGATACGCAGTATTTT
>TRBJ2-4|.|TRBV5-1|TRBD2
CASSLSGSAENIQYF
TGCGCCAGCAGCCTTAGCGGGAGTGCCGAAAACATTCAGTACTTC
>TRBJ1-1|.|TRBV6-1|.
CASSSNLRVGTEAFF
TGTGCCAGCAGCTCTAACCTCCGGGTGGGGACTGAAGCTTTCTTT
>TRBJ1-5|once|TRBV4-1|.
CASSQDAGNRQPQHF
TGCGCCAGCAGCCAAGATGCCGGTAACCGTCAGCCCCAGCATTTT
>TRBJ1-5|few|TRBV7-9|TRBD1
CASTVGTGNQPQHF
TGTGCCAGCACCGTAGGGACAGGCAATCAGCCCCAGCATTTT
>TRBJ2-3|.|TRBV6-1|TRBD1
CASSALRGTADTQYF
TGTGCCAGCAGTGCCCTGAGGGGGACAGCAGATACGCAGTATTTT
>TRBJ2-7|.|TRBV11-3|TRBD1
CASSISPGQETYEQYF
TGTGCCAGCAGCATCTCTCCGGGACAGGAAACTTACGAGCAGTACTTC
>TRBJ2-1|.|TRBV5-4|TRBD1
CASRPDRLNEQFF
TGTGCCAGCAGACCGGACAGGCTGAATGAGCAGTTCTTC
>TRBJ2-7|.|TRBV2|.
CASSQGGYEQYF
TGTGCCAGCAGCCAGGGGGGGTACGAGCAGTACTTC
>TRBJ1-5|.|TRBV5-1|.
CASRGDMPNQPQHF
TGCGCCAGCAGGGGGGACATGCCCAATCAGCCCCAGCATTTT
>TRBJ2-5|once|TRBV18|.
CASSPAQKETQYF
TGTGCCAGCTCACCGGCGCAGAAAGAGACCCAGTACTTC
>TRBJ2-1|.|TRBV10-1|TRBD2
CASSESWSSGLNEQFF
TGCGCCAGCAGTGAGTCGTGGTCTAGCGGATTAAATGAGCAGTTCTTC
>TRBJ1-1|few|TRBV9|TRBD1
CASSVETGRSEAFF
TGTGCCAGCAGCGTCGAGACAGGGAGGTCTGAAGCTTTCTTT
>TRBJ2-2|.|TRBV27|.
CASSFGDSYTGELFF
TGTGCCAGCAGTTTCGGAGACAGCTACACCGGGGAGCTGTTTTTT
>TRBJ1-3|once|TRBV7-6|.
CASSPRLGVGNTIYF
TGTGCCAGCAGCCCAAGGCTCGGGGTGGGAAACACCATATATTTT
>TRBJ1-1|.|TRBV28|.
CASSLTDNTEAFF
TGTGCCAGCAGTTTGACAGACAACACTGAAGCTTTCTTT
>TRBJ2-1|.|TRBV7-2|TRBD1
CASSDRGSSYNEQFF
TGTGCCAGCAGTGACAGGGGGAGCTCCTACAATGAGCAGTTCTTC
>TRBJ2-5|.|TRBV5-6|TRBD1
CASSPRTGGLETQYF
TGTGCCAGCAGCCCCCGGACAGGGGGCCTAGAGACCCAGTACTTC
>TRBJ2-5|.|TRBV9|TRBD1
CASPGTGKETQYF
TGTGCCAGCCCCGGGACAGGGAAAGAGACCCAGTACTTC